Included here is one T cell receptor (beta chain) sequence, with context. Its antigen is unidentified. These data originate in a study of Ad26.COV2.S vaccination and SARS-CoV-2 variants. Whole-study findings and limits: Individuals receiving vaccine had higher spike-specific TCR breadth than placebo recipients did. Reportedly, spike-specific CD8+ and CD4+ T cell responses achieved substantial breadth once vaccination had taken place.

Sample treatment: 19 received Ad26.COV2.S at low or high dose, single or two shots; roughly 5 received placebo; per-sample allocation not given. Each sample was drawn 63 days after the first injection (of vaccine or placebo). The CDR3 extends over 15 amino acids. The germline CDR1 and CDR2 sequences are SGHRS and YFSETQ. Germline trimming cut 0 bases from V and 6 bases from J; bases unmatched to any gene: 3. The repertoire was sequenced with immunoSEQ multiplex PCR; TCRdb's copy has only in-frame clones and lacks some. The repertoire holds some 270,000 clones, with roughly 85% as singletons. The rearrangement joins TRBV5-1 to TRBJ1-6, with 7 bases identical to TRBD1. This TCR derives from a person between 18 and 65 years old who received the Ad26.COV2.S COVID-19 vaccine or a placebo. The specimen was peripheral blood, collected in a trial of Ad26.COV2.S vaccine versus placebo. CDR3 coding DNA: TGCGCCAGCAGCTTGGCAGGGGGTACTAATTCACCCCTCCACTTT. Amino acids: CASSLAGGTNSPLHF.